This paragraph reports one TCR beta chain. Its antigen remains unknown. This specimen belongs to a study of Ad26.COV2.S vaccination and SARS-CoV-2 variants. Study-level information: Enrollment placed the donor in the COV1001 Ad26.COV2.S trial arm. Study-level points and caveats: Among vaccine recipients, spike-specific TCR breadth exceeded that of placebo recipients.

Repertoires were generated with immunoSEQ multiplex PCR, while TCRdb's copy carries only in-frame clones and drops some. The table has about 680,000 clones, roughly 90% seen once. CDR1 is MNHEY, CDR2 SVGAGI, per germline. The ends lost 4 bases at V and 2 bases at J; junction bases unmatched: 3. This CDR3 contains 15 residues. Described treatment: roughly 19 received Ad26.COV2.S at low or high dose, single or two shots; 5 received placebo; per-sample allocation not given. The investigators took samples on day 63 after the first vaccine or placebo injection. Its platform was an Ad26 vector, and its expressed antigen was Wuhan-strain SARS-CoV-2 spike.

The specimen comprised peripheral blood, sampled in a trial of Ad26.COV2.S vaccine versus placebo. This sequence was found in a person aged 18-65 years who received the Ad26.COV2.S COVID-19 vaccine or a placebo. The chain is built from TRBV6-5 and TRBJ1-3; 9 bases map to TRBD1. CDR3 sequence (DNA): TGTGCCAGCAGTTTGACAGGGGGGACTGGAAACACCATATATTTT. Translation: CASSLTGGTGNTIYF.